This TCR beta chain comes out of a study of long-term antiretroviral therapy in people with HIV. Study-wide results and limits: Post-ART samples showed increased diversity that remained below transplant donor control levels.

The libraries were made with immunoSEQ v3.0 at survey level. TCRdb keeps only in-frame clones here, not all; method: immunoSEQ multiplex PCR. The sample lists approximately 10,000 clones, around three quarters occurring once. V was trimmed by 5 bases and J by 5 bases, leaving 18 bases between them. The germline gives CDR1 LNHDA, CDR2 SQIVND (reference sequence). This CDR3 has 15 amino acids. Concerning this clone itself: As yet, its antigen is unknown.

Each sample contained roughly 0.85-10 million cryopreserved PBMC, thawed before DNA extraction. The receptor was derived from a man aged 25 to 40 with HIV. The material was unsorted PBMCs, obtained at the start of antiretroviral therapy, before treatment. The V call is TRBV19, the J call TRBJ1-1, with a weak D call TRBD1 (6 bases). The CDR3 spells CASSPLGAGITEAFF. The CDR3 coding sequence is TGTGCCAGTAGTCCCCTGGGGGCGGGGATAACTGAAGCTTTCTTT.